Listed below are T cell receptor beta chains from one sample, sequenced in a study of T-cell memory formation after mild COVID-19. TCRdb redid the calling of the 5' RACE reads with MiXCR, one entry per CDR3 protein. The data show 380,000 or so distinct CDR3 sequences, about an eighth seen once. Sequenced material: PBMCs or a T cell subset sorted from them (not recorded which). These receptors were taken from a man aged 18 to 35 who had mild COVID-19 (a few samples of this study predate the infection). Cell type and time point are not known. The CDR3 runs from the conserved cysteine through the conserved F or W. Fields, in order: D gene, J gene, clone size, V gene, CDR3 DNA, CDR3 protein. A D gene is named only where the DNA matches it firmly. The listing skips clone size in some rows; elsewhere it reads once, few, many or a size class.

D gene: -
J gene: TRBJ2-1
clone size: -
V gene: TRBV18
CDR3 DNA: TGTGCCAGCTCACCAAGCTCTGATGAGCAGTTCTTC
CDR3 protein: CASSPSSDEQFF

D gene: TRBD1
J gene: TRBJ2-6
clone size: few
V gene: TRBV6-6
CDR3 DNA: TGTGCCAGCAGCCAGACAGGGGCGCTCTCTGGGGCCAACGTCCTGACTTTC
CDR3 protein: CASSQTGALSGANVLTF

D gene: -
J gene: TRBJ2-3
clone size: few
V gene: TRBV7-2
CDR3 DNA: TGTGCCAGCAGCTTAAGGAGGACTAGCACAGATACGCAGTATTTT
CDR3 protein: CASSLRRTSTDTQYF

D gene: -
J gene: TRBJ2-1
clone size: few
V gene: TRBV29-1
CDR3 DNA: TGCAGCGTCGCCGACCCGCTCTTCAATGAGCAGTTCTTC
CDR3 protein: CSVADPLFNEQFF

D gene: TRBD2
J gene: TRBJ2-5
clone size: -
V gene: TRBV3-1
CDR3 DNA: TGTGCCAGCAGCCAAGAGGGAGGTACTAGCGCCGGGGTTCAAGAGACCCAGTACTTC
CDR3 protein: CASSQEGGTSAGVQETQYF

D gene: -
J gene: TRBJ1-1
clone size: few
V gene: TRBV5-5
CDR3 DNA: TGTGCCAGCACCCTACAGGGTGGCTACACTGAAGCTTTCTTT
CDR3 protein: CASTLQGGYTEAFF

D gene: -
J gene: TRBJ1-1
clone size: -
V gene: TRBV18
CDR3 DNA: TGTGCCAGCTCACGGGACACCCCCCGGGGCAGTGAAGCTTTCTTT
CDR3 protein: CASSRDTPRGSEAFF

D gene: -
J gene: TRBJ1-2
clone size: -
V gene: TRBV24-1
CDR3 DNA: TGTGCCACCAGTGACAATCGACCGACCGAGTTTGAAAATGGCTACACCTTC
CDR3 protein: CATSDNRPTEFENGYTF

D gene: TRBD1
J gene: TRBJ2-7
clone size: few
V gene: TRBV4-1
CDR3 DNA: TGCGCCAGCAGCCTCGGCCGGGACAGTACCTACGAGCAGTACTTC
CDR3 protein: CASSLGRDSTYEQYF

D gene: -
J gene: TRBJ2-5
clone size: -
V gene: TRBV5-1
CDR3 DNA: TGCGCCAGCAGCTTGGCTGTCCGGGGGCTAGGGGAGACCCAGTACTTC
CDR3 protein: CASSLAVRGLGETQYF

D gene: -
J gene: TRBJ1-2
clone size: few
V gene: TRBV5-1
CDR3 DNA: TGCGCCAGCAGCCCGGACGTTGGCTACACCTTC
CDR3 protein: CASSPDVGYTF

D gene: TRBD1
J gene: TRBJ2-6
clone size: -
V gene: TRBV5-1
CDR3 DNA: TGCGCCAGCAGCTTAGGGCCGGGACAGGGACCAATTGGGGCCAACGTCCTGACTTTC
CDR3 protein: CASSLGPGQGPIGANVLTF

D gene: -
J gene: TRBJ2-1
clone size: -
V gene: TRBV2
CDR3 DNA: TGTGCCAGCGGGGGGACAACGAAGTACAATGAGCAGTTCTTC
CDR3 protein: CASGGTTKYNEQFF

D gene: -
J gene: TRBJ2-1
clone size: many
V gene: TRBV12-3/TRBV12-4
CDR3 DNA: TGTGCCAGCAGTTTTGGGGGGGGCTTCAGGGTTGAGCAGTTCTTC
CDR3 protein: CASSFGGGFRVEQFF

D gene: -
J gene: TRBJ1-5
clone size: many
V gene: TRBV7-8
CDR3 DNA: TGTGCCAGCAGCTTAAGGAGGGTGGATCAGCCCCAGCATTTT
CDR3 protein: CASSLRRVDQPQHF

D gene: -
J gene: TRBJ1-1
clone size: -
V gene: TRBV18
CDR3 DNA: TGTGCCAGCTCACCAGGGGACGGACCGGGAGCTTTCTTT
CDR3 protein: CASSPGDGPGAFF

D gene: -
J gene: TRBJ2-5
clone size: few
V gene: TRBV24-1
CDR3 DNA: TGTGCCACCAGTGACCCTCGACAGCCCTCGGAGTACTTC
CDR3 protein: CATSDPRQPSEYF

D gene: TRBD2
J gene: TRBJ2-3
clone size: -
V gene: TRBV4-2
CDR3 DNA: TGTGCCAGCAGCCAAGATAGGCGGGGGGGCGCAGATACGCAGTATTTT
CDR3 protein: CASSQDRRGGADTQYF

D gene: TRBD1
J gene: TRBJ1-1
clone size: few
V gene: TRBV5-1
CDR3 DNA: TGCGCCAGCAGCTTTCACATCAGGGGGATGAACACTGAAGCTTTCTTT
CDR3 protein: CASSFHIRGMNTEAFF

D gene: TRBD1
J gene: TRBJ1-2
clone size: few
V gene: TRBV20-1
CDR3 DNA: TGCAGTGCTAGAGATAGGACAGGGGTGGTCTATGGCTACACCTTC
CDR3 protein: CSARDRTGVVYGYTF

D gene: -
J gene: TRBJ2-5
clone size: many
V gene: TRBV18
CDR3 DNA: TGTGCCAGCTCACCACGATCACAGGGTGCGGAGACCCAGTACTTC
CDR3 protein: CASSPRSQGAETQYF

D gene: -
J gene: TRBJ2-2
clone size: -
V gene: TRBV5-1
CDR3 DNA: TGCGCCAGCAGTCAAACCTGGGTTAACACCGGGGAGCTGTTTTTT
CDR3 protein: CASSQTWVNTGELFF

D gene: -
J gene: TRBJ2-3
clone size: many
V gene: TRBV7-2
CDR3 DNA: TGTGCCAGCAGGGGGGTTAGCACAGATACGCAGTATTTT
CDR3 protein: CASRGVSTDTQYF

D gene: -
J gene: TRBJ2-5
clone size: few
V gene: TRBV6-5
CDR3 DNA: TGTGCCAGCAGTTACCAACAGGGGAGGGAGACCCAGTACTTC
CDR3 protein: CASSYQQGRETQYF

D gene: -
J gene: TRBJ1-1
clone size: few
V gene: TRBV4-3
CDR3 DNA: TGCGCCAGCAGCCAAGATCAGGGCAGCACTGAAGCTTTCTTT
CDR3 protein: CASSQDQGSTEAFF

D gene: TRBD1
J gene: TRBJ2-1
clone size: many
V gene: TRBV5-1
CDR3 DNA: TGCGCCAGCAGTTGGCAGGGGGCGCGGAATGAGCAGTTCTTC
CDR3 protein: CASSWQGARNEQFF

D gene: -
J gene: TRBJ1-1
clone size: -
V gene: TRBV15
CDR3 DNA: TGTGCCACCAGCAGAGATCTTGGGGGGCAAGCTTTCTTT
CDR3 protein: CATSRDLGGQAFF

D gene: -
J gene: TRBJ2-3
clone size: few
V gene: TRBV7-3
CDR3 DNA: TGTGCCAGCAGCTTAAATCCTAGCACAGATACGCAGTATTTT
CDR3 protein: CASSLNPSTDTQYF

D gene: TRBD2
J gene: TRBJ2-1
clone size: few
V gene: TRBV12-3/TRBV12-4
CDR3 DNA: TGTGCCAGCAGTCTTAGCGGGGGGTACTACAATGAGCAGTTCTTC
CDR3 protein: CASSLSGGYYNEQFF

D gene: -
J gene: TRBJ1-1
clone size: few
V gene: TRBV6-6
CDR3 DNA: TGTGCCAGCAGTCCTGAGGCGGACACTGAAGCTTTCTTT
CDR3 protein: CASSPEADTEAFF

D gene: -
J gene: TRBJ1-2
clone size: many
V gene: TRBV12-3/TRBV12-4
CDR3 DNA: TGTGCCAGCAGTTTACGGCAGAACTATGGCTACACCTTC
CDR3 protein: CASSLRQNYGYTF

D gene: -
J gene: TRBJ2-3
clone size: many
V gene: TRBV24-1
CDR3 DNA: TGTGCCACCAGTGATTCCCCCCAGGGGCGGGGCTCCACAGATACGCAGTATTTT
CDR3 protein: CATSDSPQGRGSTDTQYF

D gene: -
J gene: TRBJ1-1
clone size: few
V gene: TRBV4-3
CDR3 DNA: TGCGCCAGCAGCCAGAAAAGACAGTTTGAAGCTTTCTTT
CDR3 protein: CASSQKRQFEAFF

D gene: -
J gene: TRBJ2-7
clone size: -
V gene: TRBV20-1
CDR3 DNA: TGCAGTGCTAGACAGGTCTACGAGCAGTACTTC
CDR3 protein: CSARQVYEQYF

D gene: -
J gene: TRBJ2-2
clone size: few
V gene: TRBV7-2
CDR3 DNA: TGTGCCAGCACCCCGGTGGGACACTCTTCGAACACCGGGGAGCTGTTTTTT
CDR3 protein: CASTPVGHSSNTGELFF

D gene: -
J gene: TRBJ2-7
clone size: few
V gene: TRBV12-3/TRBV12-4
CDR3 DNA: TGTGCCAGCAGTTCCTGGACGGTGAGCTACGAGCAGTACTTC
CDR3 protein: CASSSWTVSYEQYF

D gene: TRBD2
J gene: TRBJ2-5
clone size: -
V gene: TRBV4-1
CDR3 DNA: TGCGCCAGCAGCCCCCGGCTAGCGGGGGCCCAGGAGACCCAGTACTTC
CDR3 protein: CASSPRLAGAQETQYF

D gene: TRBD2
J gene: TRBJ2-1
clone size: -
V gene: TRBV20-1
CDR3 DNA: TGCAGTGCACCGGACATAGCGGGGGGGCGCCCCTACAATGAGCAGTTCTTC
CDR3 protein: CSAPDIAGGRPYNEQFF

D gene: -
J gene: TRBJ1-1
clone size: many
V gene: TRBV5-1
CDR3 DNA: TGTGCCAGCAGCTTGGTCAGGAACACTGAAGCTTTCTTT
CDR3 protein: CASSLVRNTEAFF

D gene: -
J gene: TRBJ2-5
clone size: -
V gene: TRBV24-1
CDR3 DNA: TGTGCCACCAGTGGGGCACCCCAAGAGACCCAGTACTTC
CDR3 protein: CATSGAPQETQYF

D gene: TRBD2
J gene: TRBJ2-7
clone size: -
V gene: TRBV20-1
CDR3 DNA: TGCAGTGCTCTCGGGGGGGCCCCCTCCTACGAGCAGTACTTC
CDR3 protein: CSALGGAPSYEQYF

D gene: TRBD1
J gene: TRBJ1-1
clone size: few
V gene: TRBV19
CDR3 DNA: TGTGCCACCGGACAGGGCTGGGCTTTCTTT
CDR3 protein: CATGQGWAFF

D gene: -
J gene: TRBJ2-2
clone size: -
V gene: TRBV24-1
CDR3 DNA: TGTGCCACCAGTGACGTTAGCGGTACCGGGGAGCTGTTTTTT
CDR3 protein: CATSDVSGTGELFF

D gene: TRBD2
J gene: TRBJ2-3
clone size: -
V gene: TRBV5-1
CDR3 DNA: TGCGCCAGCAGCACCTCCTTAGCGGGGGTAACAGATACGCAGTATTTT
CDR3 protein: CASSTSLAGVTDTQYF

D gene: -
J gene: TRBJ2-2
clone size: few
V gene: TRBV7-3
CDR3 DNA: TGTGCCAGCAGCTTGATGGGACCGAACACCGGGGAGCTGTTTTTT
CDR3 protein: CASSLMGPNTGELFF

D gene: -
J gene: TRBJ2-1
clone size: few
V gene: TRBV5-4
CDR3 DNA: TGTGCCAGCAGCCACAGCCACAGGGACTACAATGAGCAGTTCTTC
CDR3 protein: CASSHSHRDYNEQFF

D gene: -
J gene: TRBJ1-2
clone size: -
V gene: TRBV5-1
CDR3 DNA: TGCGCCAGCAGCCCGGACATCGGCTATGGCTACACCTTC
CDR3 protein: CASSPDIGYGYTF

D gene: -
J gene: TRBJ1-4
clone size: few
V gene: TRBV5-1
CDR3 DNA: TGCGCCAGCAGCCCCGGAGGATATAATGAAAAACTGTTTTTT
CDR3 protein: CASSPGGYNEKLFF

D gene: -
J gene: TRBJ2-3
clone size: -
V gene: TRBV7-2
CDR3 DNA: TGTGCCAGCAGCTTAGTTGCAGAAAGCACAGATACGCAGTATTTT
CDR3 protein: CASSLVAESTDTQYF

D gene: -
J gene: TRBJ1-5
clone size: -
V gene: TRBV4-1
CDR3 DNA: TGCGCCAGCAGCCAGCGTGTGGTGGGCAATCAGCCCCAGCATTTT
CDR3 protein: CASSQRVVGNQPQHF

D gene: -
J gene: TRBJ2-2
clone size: once
V gene: TRBV20-1
CDR3 DNA: TGCAGTGCCCTCGCGGACGCGGCTTACACCGGGGAGCTGTTTTTT
CDR3 protein: CSALADAAYTGELFF